Sequencing of this T cell receptor beta chain was carried out in a study of blood T cell repertoires in COVID-19. Study overall: COVID-19 samples from acute and convalescent phases originated in the United States, Italy and Spain. The analysed material was cDNA or gDNA that came from T cells, B-cell-depleted T cells, or PBMCs.

This clone turned up a few times. Per the authors' pipeline: Reference gene primer amplification gave nucleated cell count estimates. Sequenced by immunoSEQ multiplex PCR; TCRdb stores in-frame clones only, minus some. The DNA was the basis for D and trimming; V, J and clone size are from that table. The table shows fewer than 200,000 clones, with about four fifths occurring only once. Sample: PBMCs or T cells enriched from blood (not recorded which). The receptor's source is a man aged 45-65 years who had recovered from COVID-19.

The CDR3 bases are TGTGCCAGCAGTGAATCCGAGAGGTCACCCCTCCACTTT. Translating it yields CASSESERSPLHF. The chain carries TRBV25-1 and TRBJ1-6, with D unresolved. V was clipped by 1 base and J by 10 bases, with 8 bases between them. Germline V lookup: CDR1 MGHDK, CDR2 SYGVNS. CDR3 length: 13 residues. Variable domain in full (rest from reference TRBV25-1 and TRBJ1-6): EADIYQTPRYLVIGTGKKITLECSQTMGHDKMYWYQQDPGMELHLIHYSYGVNSTEKGDLSSESTVSRIRTEHFPLTLESARPSHTSQYLCASSESERSPLHFGNGTRLTVT.